This TCR beta chain came from a study of T cells in localized non-small cell lung cancer (dated by TCRdb to 2020 to 2021). Context from the whole study: The study analyzed T cell repertoires of about 230 early-stage NSCLC patients, comparing tumors and uninvolved tumor-adjacent lungs. The cohort consisted of around 250 treatment-naive NSCLC patients whose localized lung tumors had been resected. A mean age of around 69 years was recorded for the NSCLC patients, of whom under 150 were male and 85 to 110 were female. The paper's findings and limits, for the study overall: Of the top 100 tumor clones, a median of roughly 57 were detected in paired uninvolved adjacent lung; 28 were also among that lung's top 100. Uninvolved tumor-adjacent lung showed the highest T cell clonality, higher than tumor, which suggests more focused antigenic responses in the adjacent lung. Multi-region tumor sequencing was not performed, so intratumor heterogeneity could not be excluded. Higher blood T cell density associated with longer overall survival, while higher adjacent-lung clonality associated with shorter survival. Because the study design was exploratory, TCR variables were selected using unadjusted p-values without false-discovery rate correction.

At diagnosis, peripheral blood, uninvolved tumor-adjacent lung and tumor were collected and were preserved as a mix of fresh-frozen and FFPE material. For TCR repertoire profiling, blood samples were analyzed in the form of peripheral blood mononuclear cells. For this chain, trimming is 4 bases at the V end and 6 bases at the J end, and the number of junction bases without a gene match is 7. The CDR3 goes from the cysteine to the phenylalanine over 14 residues. Only the CDR3 portion is preserved as DNA: 42 bases, with reading frame beginning at the first base. The germline V gene encodes CDR1 LNHDA and CDR2 SQIVND (reference sequence). TCR beta CDR3 regions were sequenced from DNA using the immunoSEQ Assay. Per the original workflow: T cell density was computed as TCR beta template counts normalized to usable DNA estimated by amplifying housekeeping genes. The preseqR package was used to estimate richness by extrapolating to 400,000 templates for PBMC samples and to 120,000 templates for tissue samples. Clonality was calculated as one minus Pielou's evenness. Tissue-enriched TCRs were identified by differential abundance testing using productive amino-acid clonotypes, minimum total count 5 and alpha 0.1. Repertoire overlap between compartments was quantified with the Jaccard Index and Morisita Overlap Index. GLIPH clustered TCR beta CDR3s with public tetramer-defined viral CDR3s; viral motifs required at least three viral sequences plus V-gene enrichment. Entries here come from immuneACCESS through TCRdb and include only in-frame sequences with V and J called. Some clones fail to appear in such tables; in the studies checked, an unresolved V gene covers under half of the shortfall, and the cause of the remainder is unknown. Clone size and the V and J calls come from that table; the DNA yielded D and trimming. The sample includes tens of thousands of clones, with about nine tenths observed a single time. The top ten hold around a sixth of the sample.

This clone occurred a few times. Which antigen it targets is not known. Base qualities are not recorded, but no much larger clone differs from it by a single base. Material: peripheral blood mononuclear cells, obtained before any cancer treatment. The chain is made from TRBV19 and TRBJ1-1, with 8 central nucleotides matching TRBD1. This TCR was recovered from a man between 40 and 75 years old with stage III lung adenocarcinoma. The CDR3: CASSTRDRSAEAFF. The DNA sequence is as follows: TGTGCCAGTAGTACCCGGGACAGGAGTGCTGAAGCTTTCTTT.